A selection of T cell receptor beta chains follows, all from one sample in a study of blood T cell repertoires in COVID-19. TCRdb's table, derived via immunoSEQ multiplex PCR, lists solely in-frame clones and lacks some. Of 180,000 or so clones in the sample, about 86% were seen once. Material for sequencing was peripheral blood. These receptors were collected from a man younger than 30 with acute or convalescent COVID-19. The CDR3 runs from the conserved cysteine through the conserved F or W. D genes are given only for firm matches. Where a row states a size, it is once, few, many or the class of an expanded clone; other rows omit it.

TRBV7-3,TRBD2,TRBJ2-2,NA,TGTGCCAGCAGCGCTTACGAAGCGGGGGGGAACACCGGGGAGCTGTTTTTT,CASSAYEAGGNTGELFF
TRBV30,NA,TRBJ1-2,NA,TGTGCCTGGAGCCTCAGTGCCGGCTACACCTTC,CAWSLSAGYTF
TRBV27,TRBD2,TRBJ2-3,NA,TGTGCCAGCAGTTTTTACGGGGGGTACACAGATACGCAGTATTTT,CASSFYGGYTDTQYF
TRBV6-1,TRBD1,TRBJ2-4,NA,TGTGCCAGCAGTGAAGCAACTTGGGGACAGGGCAACATTCAGTACTTC,CASSEATWGQGNIQYF
TRBV4-1,TRBD1,TRBJ2-7,NA,TGCGCCAGCAGCCAAGAAGGGACAGGGGTCCTCGAGCAGTACTTC,CASSQEGTGVLEQYF
TRBV30,NA,TRBJ1-6,NA,TGTGCCTGGAGCCCCTTGGGCAGGGTGATGAGCTCCTATAATTCACCCCTCCACTTT,CAWSPLGRVMSSYNSPLHF
TRBV4-1,TRBD1,TRBJ2-7,NA,TGCGCCAGCAGCCAAGAAGTGCCGGGACAGGGATTCGTCGAGCAGTACTTC,CASSQEVPGQGFVEQYF
TRBV4-1,TRBD1,TRBJ1-5,NA,TGCGCCAGCAGCCAAGGACAGGGGTCTCAGCCCCAGCATTTT,CASSQGQGSQPQHF
TRBV4-1,NA,TRBJ1-4,NA,TGCGCCAGCAGCCAAGGGGACCGGACGGGGGGACCCCTTTTT,CASSQGDRTGGPLF
TRBV5-1,TRBD1,TRBJ2-3,NA,TGCGCCAGCAGCCCCAGGGGGCTCGACACAGATACGCAGTATTTT,CASSPRGLDTDTQYF
TRBV11-2,TRBD1,TRBJ1-1,once,TGTGCCAGCAGCCCCCGGGACAGGGTGTCTGAAGCTTTCTTT,CASSPRDRVSEAFF
TRBV30,NA,TRBJ2-7,NA,TGTGCCTGGAGTGGGGCCAACTACGAGCAGTACTTC,CAWSGANYEQYF
TRBV5-6,NA,TRBJ2-2,NA,TGTGCCAGCAGTACCGGGACAGGGGAGCTGTTTTTT,CASSTGTGELFF
TRBV5-1,TRBD2,TRBJ2-3,NA,TGCGCCAGCAGCTTGCCAGCGGGGGACACAGATACGCAGTATTTT,CASSLPAGDTDTQYF
TRBV7-8,NA,TRBJ2-2,NA,TGTGCCAGCAGCTTGGGCCGGTTAGGGAACACCGGGGAGCTGTTTTTT,CASSLGRLGNTGELFF
TRBV6-5,NA,TRBJ1-5,NA,TGTGCCAGCGGATCAGGGGTGGCCAATCAGCCCCAGCATTTT,CASGSGVANQPQHF
TRBV10-2,NA,TRBJ2-2,NA,TGCGCCAGCACCTACAGACAAAACACCGGGGAGCTGTTTTTT,CASTYRQNTGELFF
TRBV11-3,NA,TRBJ1-1,NA,TGTGCCAGCAGCTTACTGGAGGAAGCTTTCTTT,CASSLLEEAFF
TRBV14,NA,TRBJ2-1,few,TGTGCCAGCAGCCAAGTAACCCGGGCAGGGGTGATGTATGAGCAGTTCTTC,CASSQVTRAGVMYEQFF
TRBV28,NA,TRBJ2-3,NA,TGTGCCAGCAGCCTAGGCACCGGCACAGATACGCAGTATTTT,CASSLGTGTDTQYF
TRBV6-6,TRBD1,TRBJ1-6,NA,TGTGCCAGCAGATCCCAACAGGGGGCCAATAATTCACCCCTCCACTTT,CASRSQQGANNSPLHF
TRBV7-3,NA,TRBJ1-6,NA,TGTGCCAGCAGCTTGATGGGGCAGGATTCACCCCTCCACTTT,CASSLMGQDSPLHF
TRBV7-8,NA,TRBJ1-6,NA,TGTGCCAGCAGCCCGGACAGCGGTCGGTCACCCCTCCACTTT,CASSPDSGRSPLHF
TRBV27,TRBD1,TRBJ2-5,NA,TGTGCCAGCAGTCCAATGACAGGGGCGGAGACCCAGTACTTC,CASSPMTGAETQYF
TRBV7-9,NA,TRBJ2-7,few,TGTGCCAGCAGCTTAGCTCAGTCCTACGAGCAGTACTTC,CASSLAQSYEQYF
TRBV19,NA,TRBJ2-1,NA,TGTGCCAGTAGTATGGGGGGAGAGCAGTTCTTC,CASSMGGEQFF
TRBV28,TRBD2,TRBJ2-3,few,TGTGCCAGCAGTGACAGCGGGGGGCCGTACACAGATACGCAGTATTTT,CASSDSGGPYTDTQYF
TRBV7-9,TRBD2,TRBJ2-1,NA,TGTGCCAGCAGCTTAGGGGCCGGACTAGCGGGCTACAATGAGCAGTTCTTC,CASSLGAGLAGYNEQFF
TRBV7-9,TRBD1,TRBJ1-1,NA,TGTGCCAGCAGCGCCCCCCAGGGGGACACTGAAGCTTTCTTT,CASSAPQGDTEAFF
TRBV5-1,TRBD1,TRBJ1-2,NA,TGCGCCAGCAGGAGGGACAGCTTCGATTCTAACTATGGCTACACCTTC,CASRRDSFDSNYGYTF
TRBV7-8,NA,TRBJ1-1,NA,TGTGCCAGCAGCCGTCTCTCGGGGGGGCATTCGGAGTACACTGAAGCTTTCTTT,CASSRLSGGHSEYTEAFF
TRBV2,NA,TRBJ1-5,NA,TGTGCCAGCTCTAGAGATAGCAATCAGCCCCAGCATTTT,CASSRDSNQPQHF
TRBV30,NA,TRBJ1-1,NA,TGTGCCTGGAGGGCGGGACTGAACACTGAAGCTTTCTTT,CAWRAGLNTEAFF
TRBV30,NA,TRBJ1-4,NA,TGTGCCTGGAGCGAGGAGAGAGGACTGTTTTTT,CAWSEERGLFF
TRBV2,TRBD1,TRBJ2-7,NA,TGTGCCAGCAGCCGGGACAGGGGCCCTCCCTACGAGCAGTACTTC,CASSRDRGPPYEQYF
TRBV5-1,TRBD2,TRBJ2-3,NA,TGCGCCAGCCTCGACCAGCTCAGCGGGGTAGATACGCAGTATTTT,CASLDQLSGVDTQYF
TRBV11-1,TRBD1,TRBJ2-2,NA,TGTGCCAGCAGCTTATCAGGGGGCGATACCGGGGAGCTGTTTTTT,CASSLSGGDTGELFF
TRBV18,NA,TRBJ1-1,few,TGTGCCAGCTCACAAAGGGGATCAGGTGAAGCTTTCTTT,CASSQRGSGEAFF
TRBV28,NA,TRBJ1-2,few,TGTGCCAGCAGTTTACGACAGGTTGGCTACACCTTC,CASSLRQVGYTF
TRBV28,NA,TRBJ1-5,NA,TGTGCCAGCAGCTCGGGGGGCGGTAGTCTGCCCCAGCATTTT,CASSSGGGSLPQHF